This TCR beta chain was identified during a study of cytomegalovirus exposure and HLA in healthy donors. Libraries were prepared by immunoSEQ multiplex PCR; TCRdb keeps only in-frame clonotypes and omits some of them. The sample records approximately 73,000 clones, around 96% being singletons. This clone was picked up one time. Germline V gene sequence: CDR1 SGHRS, CDR2 YFSETQ. The CDR3 totals 15 residues. The V end was cut by 0 bases, the J end by 1 base, with 10 bases between. The source material was PBMCs. This chain joins TRBV5-1 and TRBJ1-2, with D uncertain. The receptor's source is a young man in good health and CMV-seronegative. The CDR3 region is CASSLAVADNYGYTF. The CDR3, as DNA: TGCGCCAGCAGCTTGGCCGTAGCGGATAACTATGGCTACACCTTC.